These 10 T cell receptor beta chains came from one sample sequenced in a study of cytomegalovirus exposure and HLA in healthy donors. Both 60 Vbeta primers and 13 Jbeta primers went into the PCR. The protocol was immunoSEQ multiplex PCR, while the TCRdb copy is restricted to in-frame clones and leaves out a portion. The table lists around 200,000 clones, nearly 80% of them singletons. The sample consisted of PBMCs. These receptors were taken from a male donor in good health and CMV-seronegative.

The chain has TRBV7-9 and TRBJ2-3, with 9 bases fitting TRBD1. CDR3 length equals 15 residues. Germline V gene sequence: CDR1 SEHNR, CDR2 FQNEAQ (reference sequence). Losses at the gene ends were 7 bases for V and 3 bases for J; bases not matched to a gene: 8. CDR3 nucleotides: TGTGCCAGCATCCAAGACAGGGGGGGAACAGATACGCAGTATTTT. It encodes CASIQDRGGTDTQYF.

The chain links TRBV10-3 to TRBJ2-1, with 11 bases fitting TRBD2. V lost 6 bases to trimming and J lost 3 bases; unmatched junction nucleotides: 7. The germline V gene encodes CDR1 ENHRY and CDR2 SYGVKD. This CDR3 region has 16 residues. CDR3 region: CAISPLTSGSYNEQFF. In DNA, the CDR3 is TGTGCCATCAGCCCCCTCACTAGCGGGAGCTACAATGAGCAGTTCTTC.

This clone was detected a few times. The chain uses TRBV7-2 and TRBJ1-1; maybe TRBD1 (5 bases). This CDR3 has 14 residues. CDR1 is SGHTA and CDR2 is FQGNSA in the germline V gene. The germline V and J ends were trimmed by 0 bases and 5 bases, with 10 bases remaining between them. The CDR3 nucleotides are TGTGCCAGCAGCTTAGCGCGGGAGGGGACTGAAGCTTTCTTT. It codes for CASSLAREGTEAFF.

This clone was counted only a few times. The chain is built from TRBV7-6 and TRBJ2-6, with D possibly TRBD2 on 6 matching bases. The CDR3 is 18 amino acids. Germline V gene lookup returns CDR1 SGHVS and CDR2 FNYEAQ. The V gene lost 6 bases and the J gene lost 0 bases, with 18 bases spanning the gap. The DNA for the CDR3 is TGTGCCAGCAGTTTGACGGGGGAAACGATCTCTGGGGCCAACGTCCTGACTTTC. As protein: CASSLTGETISGANVLTF.

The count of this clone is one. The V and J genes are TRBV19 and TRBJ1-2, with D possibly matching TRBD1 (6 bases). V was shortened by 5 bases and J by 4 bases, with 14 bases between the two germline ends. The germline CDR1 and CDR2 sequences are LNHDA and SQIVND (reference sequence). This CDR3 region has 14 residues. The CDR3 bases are TGTGCCAGTAGTCCGAACGACAGGTCCTATGGCTACACCTTC. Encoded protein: CASSPNDRSYGYTF. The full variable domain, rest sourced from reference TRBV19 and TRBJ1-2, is DGGITQSPKYLFRKEGQNVTLSCEQNLNHDAMYWYRQDPGQGLRLIYYSQIVNDFQKGDIAEGYSVSREKKESFPLTVTSAQKNPTAFYLCASSPNDRSYGYTFGSGTRLTVV.

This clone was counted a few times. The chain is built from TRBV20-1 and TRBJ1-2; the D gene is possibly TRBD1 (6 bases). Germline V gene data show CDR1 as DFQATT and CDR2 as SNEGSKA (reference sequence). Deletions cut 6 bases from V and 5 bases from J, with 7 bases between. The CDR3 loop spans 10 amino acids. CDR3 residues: CSATGYGYTF. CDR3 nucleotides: TGCAGTGCCACAGGGTATGGCTACACCTTC.

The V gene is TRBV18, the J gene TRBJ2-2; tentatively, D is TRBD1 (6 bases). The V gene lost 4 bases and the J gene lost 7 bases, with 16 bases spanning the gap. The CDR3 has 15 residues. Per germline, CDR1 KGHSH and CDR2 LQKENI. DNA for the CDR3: TGTGCCAGCTCACGCATAAACCAGGGGATCGGGGAGCTGTTTTTT. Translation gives CASSRINQGIGELFF.

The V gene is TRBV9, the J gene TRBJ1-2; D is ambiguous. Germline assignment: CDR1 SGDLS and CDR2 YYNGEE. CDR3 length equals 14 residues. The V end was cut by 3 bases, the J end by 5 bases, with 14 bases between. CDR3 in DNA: TGTGCCAGCAGCGGCGGAGGTGGAGAGTATGGCTACACCTTC. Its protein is CASSGGGGEYGYTF.

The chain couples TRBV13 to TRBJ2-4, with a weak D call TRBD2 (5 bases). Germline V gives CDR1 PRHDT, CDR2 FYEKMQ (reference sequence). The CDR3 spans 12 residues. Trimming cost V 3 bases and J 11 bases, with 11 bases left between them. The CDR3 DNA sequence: TGTGCCAGCAGCTTGGCCACAGCGGTTCAGTACTTC. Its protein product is CASSLATAVQYF.

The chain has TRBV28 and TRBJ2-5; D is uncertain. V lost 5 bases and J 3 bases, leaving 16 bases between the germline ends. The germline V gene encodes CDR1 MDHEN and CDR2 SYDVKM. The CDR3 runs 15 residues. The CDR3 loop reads CASSPSGFFEETQYF. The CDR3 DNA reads TGTGCCAGCAGTCCTTCGGGTTTTTTTGAAGAGACCCAGTACTTC.